A selection of T cell receptor beta chains follows, all from one sample in a study of beta chain features in type 1 diabetes. Method: immunoSEQ multiplex PCR; TCRdb's copy keeps in-frame clones and lacks some. The sample lists approximately 330,000 clones; 11% were seen once. What was sequenced was naive CD4+ T cells from blood. All receptors come from a woman in her twenties or thirties in good health. The CDR3 runs from the conserved cysteine through the conserved F or W. Fields, in order: V gene, CDR3 length, clone size, D gene, J gene, CDR3 protein, CDR3 DNA. D genes are given only for firm matches. Rows give clone size only sometimes, using once, few, many, or a class for an expanded clone.

>TRBV18|17|few|TRBD1|TRBJ1-5
CASSPIGTGGSNQPQHF
TGTGCCAGCTCACCAATCGGTACAGGGGGGAGCAATCAGCCCCAGCATTTT
>TRBV28|14|few|-|TRBJ2-7
CASSYGGKPYEQYF
TGTGCCAGCAGTTATGGGGGGAAACCCTACGAGCAGTACTTC
>TRBV4-3|17|few|TRBD2|TRBJ2-1
CASSQVVTAGGYNEQFF
TGCGCCAGCAGCCAAGTGGTAACGGCGGGAGGGTACAATGAGCAGTTCTTC
>TRBV12-5|19|few|-|TRBJ1-1
CASGLIRFPKGAENTEAFF
TGTGCTAGTGGTTTGATCCGATTCCCTAAGGGAGCCGAGAACACTGAAGCTTTCTTT
>TRBV7-3|11|few|-|TRBJ2-7
CASSIPSEQYF
TGTGCCAGCAGCATTCCTAGCGAGCAGTACTTC
>TRBV6-5|15|-|-|TRBJ1-1
CASRVDRLGNTEAFF
TGTGCCAGCAGGGTAGACAGACTGGGGAACACTGAAGCTTTCTTT
>TRBV5-1|16|-|TRBD2|TRBJ2-3
CASSLGASGSTDTQYF
TGCGCCAGCAGCTTGGGTGCTAGCGGAAGCACAGATACGCAGTATTTT
>TRBV5-6|17|-|TRBD2|TRBJ2-2
CASSLPGLAGGTGELFF
TGTGCCAGCAGCTTGCCGGGACTAGCGGGAGGGACCGGGGAGCTGTTTTTT
>TRBV28|13|-|TRBD1|TRBJ2-7
CASSSGQGYEQYF
TGTGCCAGCAGTTCGGGACAGGGGTACGAGCAGTACTTC
>TRBV18|17|-|-|TRBJ2-2
CASSPSLQTSRTGELFF
TGTGCCAGCTCACCTTCCCTCCAGACCTCGAGGACCGGGGAGCTGTTTTTT
>TRBV7-9|14|-|-|TRBJ2-1
CASSLVGGKGEQFF
TGTGCCAGCAGCTTAGTTGGCGGGAAGGGTGAGCAGTTCTTC
>TRBV7-3|15|few|TRBD2|TRBJ2-3
CASSRVLAGADTQYF
TGTGCCAGCAGCCGCGTTCTGGCGGGGGCAGATACGCAGTATTTT
>TRBV30|12|few|-|TRBJ2-7
CAWKARTYEQYF
TGTGCCTGGAAAGCGCGAACCTACGAGCAGTACTTC
>TRBV28|12|few|-|TRBJ2-5
CASAAPWETQYF
TGTGCCAGCGCCGCGCCTTGGGAGACCCAGTACTTC
>TRBV5-4|14|few|TRBD2|TRBJ2-5
CASSFRGSGETQYF
TGTGCCAGCAGCTTTCGCGGGAGCGGGGAGACCCAGTACTTC
>TRBV9|12|-|-|TRBJ2-1
CASSVVQEEQFF
TGTGCCAGCAGCGTAGTCCAGGAAGAGCAGTTCTTC
>TRBV30|13|-|-|TRBJ2-3
CAWSLASTDTQYF
TGTGCCTGGAGTCTCGCGAGCACAGATACGCAGTATTTT
>TRBV27|15|-|TRBD2|TRBJ2-1
CASSSTSGRTNEQFF
TGTGCCAGCAGTTCGACTAGCGGGAGGACCAATGAGCAGTTCTTC
>TRBV7-2|14|few|-|TRBJ1-5
CASSLTGLNQPQHF
TGTGCCAGCAGCCTTACAGGGCTCAATCAGCCCCAGCATTTT
>TRBV4-3|17|few|TRBD1|TRBJ2-3
CASSQGEDRGITDTQYF
TGCGCCAGCAGCCAAGGAGAGGACAGGGGAATCACAGATACGCAGTATTTT
>TRBV28|14|-|-|TRBJ2-5
CASSPPGHQETQYF
TGTGCCAGCAGTCCTCCGGGACATCAAGAGACCCAGTACTTC
>TRBV14|11|few|-|TRBJ2-3
CASSQAYTQYF
TGTGCCAGCAGCCAAGCCTATACGCAGTATTTT
>TRBV6-5|13|few|-|TRBJ2-7
CASSYSGNREQYF
TGTGCCAGCAGTTACTCGGGCAACCGGGAGCAGTACTTC
>TRBV18|14|few|TRBD1|TRBJ1-1
CASSRDRGNTEAFF
TGTGCCAGCTCAAGGGACAGGGGGAACACTGAAGCTTTCTTT
>TRBV18|13|-|TRBD1|TRBJ1-2
CASSPYRGQGYTF
TGTGCCAGCTCACCCTACAGGGGGCAAGGCTACACCTTC
>TRBV29-1|13|few|-|TRBJ2-7
CSVEGTVPYEQYF
TGCAGCGTTGAAGGGACTGTGCCCTACGAGCAGTACTTC
>TRBV28|15|-|-|TRBJ2-1
CASSSHMRSYNEQFF
TGTGCCAGCAGCTCCCATATGCGCTCCTACAATGAGCAGTTCTTC
>TRBV5-1|13|few|-|TRBJ2-5
CASSLIRSETQYF
TGCGCCAGCAGCTTGATTAGATCCGAGACCCAGTACTTC
>TRBV15|16|few|-|TRBJ2-7
CATSNRLNRASYEQYF
TGTGCCACCAGCAACCGATTAAACAGGGCCTCCTACGAGCAGTACTTC
>TRBV2|12|few|TRBD1|TRBJ2-1
CASSQDEGGTFF
TGTGCCAGCAGCCAAGACGAAGGGGGCACCTTCTTC
>TRBV7-9|16|-|TRBD2|TRBJ2-5
CASSLQGLAGGETQYF
TGTGCCAGCAGCCTCCAGGGACTAGCGGGAGGAGAGACCCAGTACTTC
>TRBV7-9|14|-|-|TRBJ1-3
CASSPTEGRNTIYF
TGTGCCAGCAGCCCTACAGAGGGTAGAAACACCATATATTTT
>TRBV7-9|15|-|-|TRBJ2-2
CASSLRGTNTGELFF
TGTGCCAGCAGCTTGAGGGGGACAAACACCGGGGAGCTGTTTTTT
>TRBV30|12|-|TRBD1|TRBJ1-2
CAWKRQGGGYTF
TGTGCCTGGAAGAGACAGGGAGGAGGCTACACCTTC
>TRBV30|14|-|-|TRBJ2-7
CAWKEGINSYEQYF
TGTGCCTGGAAGGAGGGAATTAATTCCTACGAGCAGTACTTC
>TRBV11-2|14|-|-|TRBJ1-2
CASSLNQGSYGYTF
TGTGCCAGCAGCTTAAATCAGGGTAGCTATGGCTACACCTTC
>TRBV7-2|13|-|TRBD2|TRBJ2-7
CASSLERGDEQYF
TGTGCCAGCAGCTTAGAGCGGGGGGACGAGCAGTACTTC
>TRBV6-5|15|few|TRBD2|TRBJ2-1
CASSYSSSGIGEQFF
TGTGCCAGCAGTTACTCGTCTAGCGGGATTGGTGAGCAGTTCTTC
>TRBV9|15|-|TRBD2|TRBJ2-5
CASSVLAEGTGAQYF
TGTGCCAGCAGCGTACTAGCGGAAGGGACGGGGGCCCAGTACTTC
>TRBV18|15|-|-|TRBJ2-3
CASSPPSSHTDTQYF
TGTGCCAGCTCACCACCGAGTTCTCACACAGATACGCAGTATTTT
>TRBV5-1|13|-|TRBD1|TRBJ2-7
CASSGGQYYEQYF
TGCGCCAGCAGCGGGGGACAGTACTACGAGCAGTACTTC
>TRBV7-2|15|few|TRBD2|TRBJ2-1
CASSLLAGTYNEQFF
TGTGCCAGCAGCTTACTAGCGGGAACTTACAATGAGCAGTTCTTC
>TRBV9|15|-|TRBD2|TRBJ2-2
CASSSLAGNTGELFF
TGTGCCAGCAGCTCCCTAGCGGGAAACACCGGGGAGCTGTTTTTT
>TRBV5-1|14|-|-|TRBJ2-5
CASSLGQAQETQYF
TGCGCCAGCAGCTTGGGACAGGCGCAAGAGACCCAGTACTTC
>TRBV5-4|14|few|TRBD1|TRBJ2-7
CASSDQTGDNEQYF
TGTGCCAGCAGCGACCAGACAGGGGACAACGAGCAGTACTTC